What follows describes a single TCR beta chain. This sample was included in a study of blood T cell repertoires in COVID-19. Study background: Samples came from the United States, Italy and Spain, spanning acute and convalescent COVID-19. In each case, the material was cDNA or gDNA derived from T cells, B-cell-depleted T cells, or PBMCs.

Profiling relied on immunoSEQ multiplex PCR, and the TCRdb table lists in-frame clones only, not all of them. Of about 180,000 clones detected, 86% appear once; the ten largest clones hold under 9.5%. V lost 5 bases and J 9 bases, leaving 11 bases between the germline ends. CDR1 is SGHTA and CDR2 is FQGNSA in the germline V gene. The CDR3 runs to 13 residues. The clonotype originates from a man aged 50 to 60 with active or convalescent COVID-19. This sequence joins TRBV7-2 and TRBJ1-6; no firm D call. The specimen sequenced was peripheral blood. The DNA for the CDR3 is TGTGCCAGCAGCCCACAGCCCCCTTCACCCCTCCACTTT. Encoded protein: CASSPQPPSPLHF.